The rows below give T cell receptor beta chains drawn from one sample of a study of CD8+CD57+ T cells in acquired aplastic anemia. TCRdb reprocessed the reads with MiXCR, giving one entry per CDR3 protein. Of around 150,000 distinct CDR3 sequences listed, under 55% are singletons. The sequenced sample was sorted CD4+, CD8+, or CD8+CD57+ T cells (not recorded which) from PBMCs. These receptors originate from a human donor with aplastic anemia. CDR3s include the opening cysteine and the closing phenylalanine or tryptophan. A D gene is named only where the DNA matches it firmly. Some rows have no size entry. The others give once, few or many, or a class for an expanded clone.

D gene	J gene	clone size	V gene	CDR3 protein	CDR3 DNA
TRBD1	TRBJ2-7	NA	TRBV6-1	CASSEGTGLGYEQYF	TGTGCCAGCAGTGAAGGGACAGGGCTGGGGTACGAGCAGTACTTC
NA	TRBJ2-7	NA	TRBV14	CASSHWDRDYEQYF	TGTGCCAGCAGCCACTGGGACCGAGACTACGAGCAGTACTTC
NA	TRBJ2-3	many	TRBV6-2/TRBV6-3	CASSYLLMGRTSTDTQYF	TGTGCCAGCAGTTACCTTCTCATGGGACGGACTAGCACAGATACGCAGTATTTT
TRBD1	TRBJ2-7	few	TRBV9	CASSPGQGAYEQYF	TGTGCCAGCAGCCCGGGACAGGGGGCATACGAGCAGTACTTC
NA	TRBJ2-6	NA	TRBV19	CASRMRPGANVLTF	TGTGCCAGTCGCATGAGGCCTGGGGCCAACGTCCTGACTTTC
NA	TRBJ2-7	many	TRBV10-3	CAISTGLGLTEQYF	TGTGCCATCAGTACAGGGCTTGGTCTAACCGAGCAGTACTTC
NA	TRBJ2-3	few	TRBV3-1	CASSPLHAVDTQYF	TGTGCCAGCAGCCCCCTGCACGCGGTAGATACGCAGTATTTT
TRBD1	TRBJ1-2	NA	TRBV4-2	CASSTETGRYGYTF	TGTGCCAGCAGCACGGAGACAGGGAGGTATGGCTACACCTTC
NA	TRBJ1-2	many	TRBV30	CAWSVGRGKHGYTF	TGTGCCTGGAGTGTTGGGAGAGGGAAACATGGCTACACCTTC
TRBD1	TRBJ1-2	NA	TRBV7-7	CASSSKAGTGDTYGYTF	TGTGCCAGCAGCTCTAAGGCTGGGACAGGAGACACCTATGGCTACACCTTC
TRBD1	TRBJ1-5	NA	TRBV10-2	CASSEQTQGGQPQHF	TGCGCCAGCAGTGAGCAAACCCAGGGGGGACAGCCCCAGCATTTT
TRBD1	TRBJ2-7	NA	TRBV19	CASRGQVDPEQYF	TGTGCCAGTAGAGGACAGGTCGATCCCGAGCAGTACTTC
NA	TRBJ1-1	NA	TRBV11-2	CASILELGGNTEAFF	TGTGCCAGCATCTTAGAATTGGGGGGGAACACTGAAGCTTTCTTT
TRBD2	TRBJ2-1	few	TRBV28	CASSFGTSGRGDEQFF	TGTGCCAGCAGTTTCGGGACTAGCGGGAGGGGCGATGAGCAGTTCTTC
NA	TRBJ1-2	many	TRBV3-1	CASSQDQGLYGYTF	TGTGCCAGCAGCCAAGATCAGGGGTTGTATGGCTACACCTTC
NA	TRBJ2-1	NA	TRBV19	CAGSGGSGSYNEQLF	TGTGCCGGTAGTGGAGGATCGGGATCCTACAATGAGCAGTTATTC
TRBD1	TRBJ1-5	few	TRBV3-1	CASSQNGQGDQPQHF	TGTGCCAGCAGCCAAAATGGACAGGGGGACCAGCCCCAGCATTTT
TRBD1	TRBJ1-2	many	TRBV29-1	CSAPRTDRGSSGYTF	TGCAGCGCCCCACGAACTGACAGGGGGTCTTCTGGCTACACCTTC
TRBD2	TRBJ2-3	many	TRBV12-3/TRBV12-4	CASSLGTSGTDTQYF	TGTGCCAGCAGTTTAGGGACTAGCGGGACAGATACGCAGTATTTT
NA	TRBJ2-5	NA	TRBV5-1	CASTQTEQETQYF	TGCGCCAGCACCCAGACAGAGCAAGAGACCCAGTACTTC
NA	TRBJ1-1	NA	TRBV28	CASVEQAEAFF	TGTGCCAGTGTAGAACAGGCGGAAGCTTTCTTT
TRBD1	TRBJ2-7	few	TRBV12-3/TRBV12-4	CASSYPGQGFSEQYF	TGTGCCAGCAGCTACCCGGGACAGGGTTTCTCCGAGCAGTACTTC
NA	TRBJ2-7	many	TRBV2	CASNPAGVYEQYF	TGTGCCAGCAATCCCGCCGGGGTCTACGAGCAGTACTTC
TRBD1	TRBJ2-7	NA	TRBV11-2	CASSSSGGYEQYF	TGTGCCAGCAGCTCGTCAGGGGGCTACGAGCAGTACTTC
NA	TRBJ2-6	many	TRBV19	CASRGGGAGANVLTF	TGTGCCAGTAGGGGGGGAGGAGCTGGGGCCAACGTCCTGACTTTC
NA	TRBJ2-5	NA	TRBV24-1	CATSVTRGQYF	TGTGCCACCAGTGTTACGCGCGGTCAGTACTTC
NA	TRBJ2-4	few	TRBV19	CASSIDGRETKNIQYF	TGTGCCAGTAGTATAGACGGACGGGAAACCAAAAACATTCAGTACTTC
TRBD1	TRBJ2-1	many	TRBV20-1	CSVRGGFDNEQFF	TGCAGTGTCCGAGGGGGCTTTGACAATGAGCAGTTCTTC
TRBD2	TRBJ2-1	few	TRBV2	CASSGRGGGTYEQFF	TGTGCCAGCAGTGGACGGGGGGGAGGGACCTACGAGCAGTTCTTC
NA	TRBJ2-7	many	TRBV19	CASSINPGAYEQYF	TGTGCCAGTAGTATAAACCCGGGGGCTTACGAGCAGTACTTC
TRBD1	TRBJ1-3	many	TRBV7-8	CASSSYTGGPNTIYF	TGTGCCAGCAGCTCCTATACAGGGGGGCCAAACACCATATATTTT
TRBD2	TRBJ2-5	many	TRBV7-8	CASSLQRGETQYF	TGTGCCAGCAGCCTTCAGCGGGGAGAGACCCAGTACTTC
TRBD2	TRBJ2-3	NA	TRBV10-1	CASSDGSGGVADTQYF	TGCGCCAGCAGTGACGGGAGCGGGGGGGTCGCAGATACGCAGTATTTT
NA	TRBJ1-5	NA	TRBV6-2/TRBV6-3	CASTKAGSSNQPQHF	TGTGCCAGCACCAAAGCGGGGTCGAGCAATCAGCCCCAGCATTTT
TRBD1	TRBJ1-1	NA	TRBV10-3	CATRGGGGINTEAFF	TGTGCCACCAGGGGAGGGGGCGGCATTAACACTGAAGCTTTCTTT
NA	TRBJ1-2	NA	TRBV6-1	CASSSPGLSGSYGYTF	TGTGCCAGCAGTAGCCCGGGACTCTCGGGTAGCTATGGCTACACCTTC
NA	TRBJ1-4	NA	TRBV10-3	CAISESGSLVELFF	TGTGCCATCAGTGAGTCGGGCAGCCTGGTAGAACTGTTTTTT
NA	TRBJ1-6	many	TRBV5-1	CASTTYSVLNNSPLHF	TGCGCCAGCACAACCTACTCTGTCTTGAATAATTCACCCCTCCACTTT
TRBD1	TRBJ2-3	few	TRBV24-1	CATSDLQGASDTQYF	TGTGCCACCAGTGATTTGCAGGGGGCCTCAGATACGCAGTATTTT
NA	TRBJ2-5	many	TRBV2	CASSEDRGETQYF	TGTGCCAGCAGTGAAGACAGAGGGGAGACCCAGTACTTC
NA	TRBJ1-2	NA	TRBV6-2/TRBV6-3	CASTTSGWAKDGYTF	TGTGCCAGCACTACTAGTGGTTGGGCTAAGGATGGCTACACCTTC
NA	TRBJ2-2	many	TRBV24-1	CATSDWGGTGELFF	TGTGCCACCAGTGATTGGGGCGGCACCGGGGAGCTGTTTTTT